The following is a TCR beta chain sequence with its context. These data are taken from a study of blood T cell repertoires in COVID-19. Repertoires were generated with immunoSEQ multiplex PCR, while TCRdb's copy carries only in-frame clones and drops some. In the table there are fewer than 350,000 clones, about 91% of which are singletons. The V gene's germline CDR1 is SGHAT and CDR2 FQNNGV. J gave up 1 base and V 4 bases, and 9 bases lay outside the gene matches. The CDR3 totals 16 residues. The TCR originated in a woman aged 25-40 years with COVID-19, enrolled during active disease. The sequenced sample was peripheral blood. This rearrangement joins TRBV11-2 to TRBJ1-1; 7 nucleotides line up with TRBD1. CDR3 sequence (DNA): TGTGCCAGCAGCTCTCTTTACAGGGGAACGAACACTGAAGCTTTCTTT. Encoded protein: CASSSLYRGTNTEAFF.